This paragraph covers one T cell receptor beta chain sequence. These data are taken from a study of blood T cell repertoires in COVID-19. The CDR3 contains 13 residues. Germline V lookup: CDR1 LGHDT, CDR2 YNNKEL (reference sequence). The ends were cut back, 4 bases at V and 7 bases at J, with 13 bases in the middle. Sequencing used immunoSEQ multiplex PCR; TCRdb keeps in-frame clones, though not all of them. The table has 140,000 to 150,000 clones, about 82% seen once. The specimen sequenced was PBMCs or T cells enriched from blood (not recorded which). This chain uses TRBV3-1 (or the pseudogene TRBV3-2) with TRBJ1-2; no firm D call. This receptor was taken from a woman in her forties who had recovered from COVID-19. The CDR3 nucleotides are TGTGCCAGCAGCCTCCGCACACCGGGTGGCTACACCTTC. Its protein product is CASSLRTPGGYTF.